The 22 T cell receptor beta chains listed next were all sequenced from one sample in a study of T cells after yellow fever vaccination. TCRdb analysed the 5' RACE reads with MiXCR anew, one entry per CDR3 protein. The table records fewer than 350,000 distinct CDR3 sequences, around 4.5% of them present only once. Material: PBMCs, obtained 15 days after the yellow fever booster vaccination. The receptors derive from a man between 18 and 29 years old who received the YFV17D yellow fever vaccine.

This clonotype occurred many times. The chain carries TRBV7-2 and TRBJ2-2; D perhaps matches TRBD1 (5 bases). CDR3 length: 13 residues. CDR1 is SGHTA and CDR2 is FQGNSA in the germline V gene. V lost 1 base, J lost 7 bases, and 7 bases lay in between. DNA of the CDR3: TGTGCCAGCAGCTTAGTGGGGCTCGGGGAGCTGTTTTTT. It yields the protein CASSLVGLGELFF.

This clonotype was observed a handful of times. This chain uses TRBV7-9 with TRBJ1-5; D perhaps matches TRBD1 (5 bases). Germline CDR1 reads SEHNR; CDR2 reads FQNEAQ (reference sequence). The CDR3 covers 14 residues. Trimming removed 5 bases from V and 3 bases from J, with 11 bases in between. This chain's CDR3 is CASSRGQNNQPQHF. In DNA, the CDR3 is TGTGCCAGCAGCCGTGGACAAAACAATCAGCCCCAGCATTTT.

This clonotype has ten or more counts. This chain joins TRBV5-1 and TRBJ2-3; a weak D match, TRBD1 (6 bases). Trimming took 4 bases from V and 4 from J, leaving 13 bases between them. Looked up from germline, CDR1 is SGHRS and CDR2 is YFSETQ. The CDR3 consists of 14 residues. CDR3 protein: CASSVIQGPDTQYF. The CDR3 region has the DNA TGCGCCAGCAGCGTGATACAGGGACCAGATACGCAGTATTTT.

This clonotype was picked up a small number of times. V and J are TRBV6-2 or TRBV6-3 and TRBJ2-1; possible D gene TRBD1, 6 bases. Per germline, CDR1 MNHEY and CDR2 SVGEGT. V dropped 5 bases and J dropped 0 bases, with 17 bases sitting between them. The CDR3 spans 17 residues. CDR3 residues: CASSPSPRDTSYNEQFF. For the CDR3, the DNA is TGTGCCAGCAGTCCAAGTCCTAGGGACACCTCCTACAATGAGCAGTTCTTC.

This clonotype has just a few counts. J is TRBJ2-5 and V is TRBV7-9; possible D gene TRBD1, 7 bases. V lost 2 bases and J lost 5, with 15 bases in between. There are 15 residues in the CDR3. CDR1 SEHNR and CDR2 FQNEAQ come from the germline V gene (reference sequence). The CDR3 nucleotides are TGTGCCAGCAGCTTACGGAGGGGGCGCGGGGAGACCCAGTACTTC. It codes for CASSLRRGRGETQYF. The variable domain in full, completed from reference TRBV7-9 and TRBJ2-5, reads DTGVSQNPRHKITKRGQNVTFRCDPISEHNRLYWYRQTLGQGPEFLTYFQNEAQLEKSRLLSDRFSAERPKGSFSTLEIQRTEQGDSAMYLCASSLRRGRGETQYFGPGTRLLVL.

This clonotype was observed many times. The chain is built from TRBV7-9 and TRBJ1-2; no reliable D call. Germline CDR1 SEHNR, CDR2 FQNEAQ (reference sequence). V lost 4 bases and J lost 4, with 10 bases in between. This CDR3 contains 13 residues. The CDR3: CASSWIQSYGYTF. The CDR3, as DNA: TGTGCCAGCAGCTGGATCCAGAGCTATGGCTACACCTTC.

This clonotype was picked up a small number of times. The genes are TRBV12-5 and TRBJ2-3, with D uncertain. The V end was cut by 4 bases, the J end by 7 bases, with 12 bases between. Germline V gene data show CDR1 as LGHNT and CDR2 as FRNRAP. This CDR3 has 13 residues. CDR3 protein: CASGSPVVHTQYF. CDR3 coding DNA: TGTGCTAGTGGTTCCCCCGTGGTACATACGCAGTATTTT. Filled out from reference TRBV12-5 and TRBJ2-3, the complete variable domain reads DARVTQTPRHKVTEMGQEVTMRCQPILGHNTVFWYRQTMMQGLELLAYFRNRAPLDDSGMPKDRFSAEMPDATLATLKIQPSEPRDSAVYFCASGSPVVHTQYFGPGTRLTVL.

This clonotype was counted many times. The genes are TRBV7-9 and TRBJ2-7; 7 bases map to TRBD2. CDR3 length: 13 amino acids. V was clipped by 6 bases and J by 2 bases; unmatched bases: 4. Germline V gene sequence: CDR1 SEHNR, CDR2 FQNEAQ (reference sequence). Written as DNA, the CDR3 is TGTGCCAGCAGAGTTGGGGGGGCCTACGAGCAGTACTTC. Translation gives CASRVGGAYEQYF.

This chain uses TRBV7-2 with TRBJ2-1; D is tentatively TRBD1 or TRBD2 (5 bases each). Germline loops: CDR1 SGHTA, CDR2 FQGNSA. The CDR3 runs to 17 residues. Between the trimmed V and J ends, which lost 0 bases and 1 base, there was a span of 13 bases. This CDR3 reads CASSLARGQGSYNEQFF. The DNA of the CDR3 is TGTGCCAGCAGCTTAGCGCGCGGGCAGGGTTCCTACAATGAGCAGTTCTTC.

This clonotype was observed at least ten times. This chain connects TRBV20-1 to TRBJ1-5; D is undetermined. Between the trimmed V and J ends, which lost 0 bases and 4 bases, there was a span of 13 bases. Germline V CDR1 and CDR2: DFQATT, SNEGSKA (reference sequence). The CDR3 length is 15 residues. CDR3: CSARDARQFNQPQHF. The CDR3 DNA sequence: TGCAGTGCTAGAGATGCACGCCAGTTTAATCAGCCCCAGCATTTT.

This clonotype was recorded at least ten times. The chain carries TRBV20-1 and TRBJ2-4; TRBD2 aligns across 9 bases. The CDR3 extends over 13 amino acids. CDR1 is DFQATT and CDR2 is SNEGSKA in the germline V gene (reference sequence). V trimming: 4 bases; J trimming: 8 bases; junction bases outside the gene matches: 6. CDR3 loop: CSAIASGVYIQYF. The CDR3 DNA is TGCAGTGCTATAGCTAGCGGGGTATACATTCAGTACTTC.

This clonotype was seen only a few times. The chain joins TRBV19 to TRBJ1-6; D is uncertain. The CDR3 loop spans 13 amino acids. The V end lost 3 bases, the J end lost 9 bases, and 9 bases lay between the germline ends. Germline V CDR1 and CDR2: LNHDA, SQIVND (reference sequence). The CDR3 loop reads CASSISGGSPLHF. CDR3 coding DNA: TGTGCCAGTAGTATTTCGGGAGGTTCACCCCTCCACTTT.

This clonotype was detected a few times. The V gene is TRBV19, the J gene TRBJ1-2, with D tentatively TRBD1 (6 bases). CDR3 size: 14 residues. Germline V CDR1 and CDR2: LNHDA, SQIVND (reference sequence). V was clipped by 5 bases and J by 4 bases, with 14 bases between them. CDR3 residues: CASSWPGASYGYTF. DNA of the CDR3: TGTGCCAGTAGTTGGCCAGGGGCATCCTATGGCTACACCTTC.

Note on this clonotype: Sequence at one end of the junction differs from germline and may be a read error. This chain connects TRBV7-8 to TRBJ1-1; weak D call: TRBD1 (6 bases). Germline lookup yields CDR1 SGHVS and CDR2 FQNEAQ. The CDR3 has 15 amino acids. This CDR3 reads CASSLETGMNTEAFF. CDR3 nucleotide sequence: TGTGCCAGCAGTTTAGAGACAGGCATGAACACTGAAGCTTTCTTT.

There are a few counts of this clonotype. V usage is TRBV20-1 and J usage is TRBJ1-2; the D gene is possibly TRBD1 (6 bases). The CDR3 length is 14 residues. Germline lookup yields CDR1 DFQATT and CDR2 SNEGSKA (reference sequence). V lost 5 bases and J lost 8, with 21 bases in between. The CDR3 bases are TGCAGTGCTCGCCCCCGTGACAGGTTGGACGGCTACACCTTC. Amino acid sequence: CSARPRDRLDGYTF.

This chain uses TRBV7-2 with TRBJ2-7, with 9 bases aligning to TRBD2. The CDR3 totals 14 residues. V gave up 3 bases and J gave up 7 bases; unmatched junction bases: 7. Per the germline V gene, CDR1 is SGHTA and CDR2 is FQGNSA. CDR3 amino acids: CASSFQRGEGEQYF. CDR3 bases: TGTGCCAGCAGCTTCCAGCGGGGGGAGGGGGAGCAGTACTTC. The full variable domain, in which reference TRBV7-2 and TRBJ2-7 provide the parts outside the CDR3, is GAGVSQSPSNKVTEKGKDVELRCDPISGHTALYWYRQSLGQGLEFLIYFQGNSAPDKSGLPSDRFSAERTGGSVSTLTIQRTQQEDSAVYLCASSFQRGEGEQYFGPGTRLTVT.

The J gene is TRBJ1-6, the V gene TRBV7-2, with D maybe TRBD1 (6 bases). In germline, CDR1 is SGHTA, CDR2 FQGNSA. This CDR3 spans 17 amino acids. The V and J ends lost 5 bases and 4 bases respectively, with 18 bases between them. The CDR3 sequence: CASSPQAEGGYNSPLHF. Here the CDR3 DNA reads TGTGCCAGCAGCCCACAAGCGGAAGGGGGATATAATTCACCCCTCCACTTT.

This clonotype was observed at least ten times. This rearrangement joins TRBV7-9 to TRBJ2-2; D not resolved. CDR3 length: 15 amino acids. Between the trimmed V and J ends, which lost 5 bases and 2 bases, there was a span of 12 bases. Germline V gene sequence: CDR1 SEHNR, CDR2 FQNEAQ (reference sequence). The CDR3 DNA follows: TGTGCCAGCAGCCCTCGTAGTATCAACACCGGGGAGCTGTTTTTT. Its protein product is CASSPRSINTGELFF.

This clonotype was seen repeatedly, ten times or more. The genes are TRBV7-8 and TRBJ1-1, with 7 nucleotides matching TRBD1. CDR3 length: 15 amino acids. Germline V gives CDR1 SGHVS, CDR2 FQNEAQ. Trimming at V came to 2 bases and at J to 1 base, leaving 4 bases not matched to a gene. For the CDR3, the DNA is TGTGCCAGCAGCTTACTTGGGACAGAGAACACTGAAGCTTTCTTT. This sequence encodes CASSLLGTENTEAFF.

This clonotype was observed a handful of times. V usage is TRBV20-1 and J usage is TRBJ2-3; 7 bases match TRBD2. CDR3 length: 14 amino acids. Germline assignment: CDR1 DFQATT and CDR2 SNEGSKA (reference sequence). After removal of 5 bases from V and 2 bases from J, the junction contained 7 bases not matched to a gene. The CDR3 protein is CSARDYSFTDTQYF. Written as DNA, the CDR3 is TGCAGTGCTCGGGACTACAGCTTCACAGATACGCAGTATTTT.

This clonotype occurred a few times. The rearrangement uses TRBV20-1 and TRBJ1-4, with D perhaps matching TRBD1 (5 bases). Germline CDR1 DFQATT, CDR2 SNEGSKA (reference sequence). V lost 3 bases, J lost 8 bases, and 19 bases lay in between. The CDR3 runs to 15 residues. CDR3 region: CSASAPGGRREKLFF. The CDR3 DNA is TGCAGTGCTAGCGCACCCGGGGGAAGGAGGGAAAAACTGTTTTTT.

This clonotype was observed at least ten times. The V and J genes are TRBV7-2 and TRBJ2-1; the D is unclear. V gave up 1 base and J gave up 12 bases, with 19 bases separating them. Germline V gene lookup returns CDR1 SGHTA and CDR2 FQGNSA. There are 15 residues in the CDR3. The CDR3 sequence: CASSLGPPSDNTQFF. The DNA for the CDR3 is TGTGCCAGCAGCTTAGGACCGCCCTCGGATAATACGCAGTTCTTC.